This T cell receptor (beta chain) was documented in a study of cytomegalovirus exposure and HLA in healthy donors. Primers: 60 Vbeta forward and 13 Jbeta reverse. Assay: immunoSEQ multiplex PCR; the TCRdb copy retains only in-frame clones and omits some. The top ten hold 0.65% to 0.85% of the sample, which has about 110,000 clones, around three quarters seen once. All donors participated as healthy donors of bone marrow. Germline V lookup: CDR1 ENHRY, CDR2 SYGVKD. The CDR3 extends over 14 amino acids. Trimming left V 2 bases short and J 4 bases short, with 9 bases between. Concerning this clone itself: Antigen specificity is unknown.

Findings and caveats of the study: An analysis that came later showed most CMV-associated TCR beta chains appearing HLA-restricted.

The sequence came from a boy between 10 and 17 years old in good health and CMV-seronegative. The chain couples TRBV10-3 to TRBJ1-5, with D unclear. Sequencing was done on a sample of PBMCs. The CDR3 spells CAISEGGLNQPQHF. In nucleotides, the CDR3 is TGTGCCATCAGTGAGGGAGGGCTAAATCAGCCCCAGCATTTT.